What follows are 25 T cell receptor beta chains derived from one specimen sequenced in a study of cytomegalovirus exposure and HLA in healthy donors. Repertoires were generated with immunoSEQ multiplex PCR, while TCRdb's copy carries only in-frame clones and drops some. The sample yields roughly 50,000 clones, more than 75% seen once. Sequencing input: PBMCs. The receptors derive from a man between 18 and 29 years old in good health and CMV-seronegative.

J is TRBJ2-7 and V is TRBV21-1; the table's TRBD2 call for D was not verified on the DNA. TRBV21-1 is listed as a pseudogene. The length of the CDR3 is 15 residues. CDR3 residues: CASSKGLADGYEQYF. DNA of the CDR3: TGTGCCAGCAGCAAGGGACTAGCGGACGGCTACGAGCAGTACTTC.

The chain uses TRBV7-2 and TRBJ1-1, with D possibly being TRBD1 (5 bases). Per the germline V gene, CDR1 is SGHTA and CDR2 is FQGNSA. The CDR3 has 13 amino acids. Trimming left V 3 bases short and J 1 base short, with 6 bases between. Here the CDR3 DNA reads TGTGCCAGCAGCTTGACAGCGAACACTGAAGCTTTCTTT. This sequence encodes CASSLTANTEAFF.

The genes are TRBV4-2 and TRBJ2-3, with TRBD1 identical over 7 bases. Germline V gene data show CDR1 as LGHNA and CDR2 as YNFKEQ. CDR3 size: 16 residues. Trimming at V came to 4 bases and at J to 2 bases, leaving 9 bases not matched to a gene. The CDR3 sequence is CASSPTRDSSTDTQYF. In DNA, the CDR3 is TGTGCCAGCAGCCCCACCCGGGACAGCTCCACAGATACGCAGTATTTT.

V is TRBV7-6 and J is TRBJ2-5; D is perhaps TRBD2 (5 bases). This CDR3 is 16 amino acids long. V lost 5 bases to trimming and J lost 5 bases, with 21 bases between them. From germline, CDR1 is SGHVS and CDR2 FNYEAQ. The CDR3 sequence is CASSRPSALAGETQYF. Written as DNA, the CDR3 is TGTGCCAGCAGCCGACCCTCGGCCCTAGCCGGGGAGACCCAGTACTTC.

The J gene is TRBJ2-1, the V gene TRBV27; 16 bases are shared with TRBD2. CDR1 and CDR2 (germline): MNHEY, SMNVEV (reference sequence). V shed 2 bases, J shed 8 bases, and the junction held 9 bases outside the gene matches. The CDR3 is 18 residues long. The CDR3: CASSLGQGLAGGTDEQFF. The CDR3, as DNA: TGTGCCAGCAGTTTAGGGCAGGGACTAGCGGGAGGGACCGATGAGCAGTTCTTC.

This clone showed up just once. The chain uses TRBV5-6 and TRBJ2-1; 8 nucleotides align to TRBD1. The CDR3 length is 15 residues. J lost 4 bases, V lost 1 base, and 4 bases had no gene match. In germline, CDR1 is SGHDT, CDR2 YYEEEE. The CDR3 DNA reads as TGTGCCAGCAGCTTGTCCCGGGACAGGTACAATGAGCAGTTCTTC. The encoded protein is CASSLSRDRYNEQFF.

The gene calls are TRBV10-3 and TRBJ2-7; TRBD1 is a possible D gene (6 bases). The CDR3 totals 14 residues. Trimming took 6 bases from V and 3 from J, leaving 15 bases between them. Germline CDR1 ENHRY, CDR2 SYGVKD. The CDR3 DNA reads as TGTGCCATCAGCTCAGGGGTGTCGAACTACGAGCAGTACTTC. Its translation: CAISSGVSNYEQYF.

CDR3 region: CASSGLKGGATEAFF. The DNA for the CDR3 is TGCGCCAGCAGCGGCCTAAAAGGAGGGGCCACTGAAGCTTTCTTT. The rearrangement uses TRBV5-1 and TRBJ1-1; a possible D gene is TRBD1 (5 bases). V was shortened by 4 bases and J by 4 bases, with 17 bases between the two germline ends. The CDR3 extends over 15 amino acids. The germline V gene encodes CDR1 SGHRS and CDR2 YFSETQ.

This chain uses TRBV15 with TRBJ2-7; TRBD2 matches at 14 bases. The CDR3 length is 15 residues. The V and J ends lost 5 bases and 4 bases, in that order; junction bases with no gene match: 4. Per germline, CDR1 LNHNV and CDR2 YYDKDF (reference sequence). The CDR3 here is CATSSGTSGRYEQYF. CDR3 bases: TGTGCCACCAGCTCAGGGACTAGCGGGAGATACGAGCAGTACTTC. Full variable domain (rest looked up from reference TRBV15 and TRBJ2-7): DAMVIQNPRYQVTQFGKPVTLSCSQTLNHNVMYWYQQKSSQAPKLLFHYYDKDFNNEADTPDNFQSRRPNTSFCFLDIRSPGLGDTAMYLCATSSGTSGRYEQYFGPGTRLTVT.

A single count supports this clone. The CDR3 loop reads CASGRTDPDTQYF. In nucleotides, the CDR3 is TGTGCCAGCGGACGGACAGATCCCGATACGCAGTATTTT. The rearrangement joins TRBV28 to TRBJ2-3; a possible D gene is TRBD1 (6 bases). Germline loops: CDR1 MDHEN, CDR2 SYDVKM. Trimming stripped 8 bases from V and 6 bases from J, with 15 bases between. This CDR3 has 13 amino acids.

The chain carries TRBV28 and TRBJ2-7; TRBD2 matches 14 bases. The V gene's germline CDR1 is MDHEN and CDR2 SYDVKM. The V gene end was trimmed by 5 bases and the J gene end by 9 bases; junction bases not matched to a gene: 12. The CDR3 runs to 16 residues. The CDR3 here is CASSEGGGLAGVLQYF. For the CDR3, the DNA is TGTGCCAGCAGTGAGGGAGGGGGACTAGCGGGAGTATTGCAGTACTTC. The full variable domain, with the rest looked up from reference TRBV28 and TRBJ2-7, is DVKVTQSSRYLVKRTGEKVFLECVQDMDHENMFWYRQDPGLGLRLIYFSYDVKMKEKGDIPEGYSVSREKKERFSLILESASTNQTSMYLCASSEGGGLAGVLQYFGPGTRLTVT.

This rearrangement joins TRBV18 to TRBJ2-1; D is unresolved. The germline gives CDR1 KGHSH, CDR2 LQKENI. Trimming stripped 0 bases from V and 6 bases from J, with 9 bases between. The CDR3 spans 14 residues. CDR3 region: CASSPPSKLNEQFF. In nucleotides, the CDR3 is TGTGCCAGCTCACCACCTTCCAAGCTCAATGAGCAGTTCTTC. Together with reference TRBV18 and TRBJ2-1, the CDR3 gives the full variable domain: NAGVMQNPRHLVRRRGQEARLRCSPMKGHSHVYWYRQLPEEGLKFMVYLQKENIIDESGMPKERFSAEFPKEGPSILRIQQVVRGDSAAYFCASSPPSKLNEQFFGPGTRLTVL.

The V and J genes are TRBV28 and TRBJ1-2; TRBD1 agrees at 8 bases. From germline, CDR1 is MDHEN and CDR2 SYDVKM. The CDR3 runs to 15 residues. V lost 2 bases and J lost 3; bases outside the gene matches: 5. The CDR3 reads CASSLPGQGDYGYTF. The CDR3 DNA sequence: TGTGCCAGCAGTTTACCAGGACAGGGAGACTATGGCTACACCTTC.

This chain links TRBV28 with TRBJ2-7; 10 nucleotides match TRBD1. The CDR3 is 13 amino acids. The germline CDR1 and CDR2 sequences are MDHEN and SYDVKM. Germline trimming cut 6 bases from V and 5 bases from J; bases unmatched to any gene: 4. Here the CDR3 reads CASSQGQGHEQYF. The CDR3 DNA reads as TGTGCCAGCAGCCAGGGACAGGGGCACGAGCAGTACTTC. The variable domain in full, completed from reference TRBV28 and TRBJ2-7, reads DVKVTQSSRYLVKRTGEKVFLECVQDMDHENMFWYRQDPGLGLRLIYFSYDVKMKEKGDIPEGYSVSREKKERFSLILESASTNQTSMYLCASSQGQGHEQYFGPGTRLTVT.

V is TRBV2 and J is TRBJ1-3; D not certain. There are 14 residues in the CDR3. The germline CDR1 and CDR2 sequences are SNHLY and FYNNEI. CDR3 in amino acids: CATSLTGIGNTIYF. The CDR3 coding sequence is TGTGCTACGAGCCTGACCGGGATCGGAAACACCATATATTTT.

V and J are TRBV4-3 and TRBJ1-1; weak D call: TRBD1 (5 bases). The germline gives CDR1 LGHNA, CDR2 YSLEER. This CDR3 has 14 residues. V was cut by 2 bases and J by 1 base, with 8 bases left in between. The CDR3 reads CASSQLRENTEAFF. Here the CDR3 DNA reads TGCGCCAGCAGCCAACTCAGGGAGAACACTGAAGCTTTCTTT.

J is TRBJ1-2 and V is TRBV2; no definite D call. The CDR3 is made up of 13 amino acids. Trimming took off 4 bases at V and 7 bases at J, with 13 bases between the two ends. Germline-derived CDR1 and CDR2 are SNHLY and FYNNEI. CDR3 sequence reads: CASSALGPSGYTF. In nucleotides, the CDR3 is TGTGCCAGCAGTGCCCTGGGCCCGTCTGGCTACACCTTC.

V usage is TRBV29-1 and J usage is TRBJ2-3, with D tentatively TRBD1 (6 bases). Germline lookup yields CDR1 SQVTM and CDR2 ANQGSEA. This CDR3 has 16 residues. The V and J ends lost 6 bases and 3 bases respectively, with 22 bases between them. The CDR3 reads CSVQTQGPSKTDTQYF. The CDR3 nucleotides are TGCAGCGTCCAAACACAGGGCCCTAGCAAGACAGATACGCAGTATTTT.

The chain's CDR3 is CASSTGQGDQPQHF. The CDR3 nucleotides are TGCGCCAGCAGCACAGGACAGGGCGATCAGCCCCAGCATTTT. The chain is built from TRBV5-1 and TRBJ1-5, with 8 nucleotides matching TRBD1. J gave up 5 bases and V 4 bases, and 5 bases lay outside the gene matches. The germline V gene encodes CDR1 SGHRS and CDR2 YFSETQ. The CDR3 length is 14 residues.

This chain links TRBV19 with TRBJ2-1, with TRBD2 matching over 8 bases. The ends lost 5 bases at V and 0 bases at J; junction bases unmatched: 3. Germline-derived CDR1 and CDR2 are LNHDA and SQIVND (reference sequence). The CDR3 runs to 15 residues. For the CDR3, the DNA is TGTGCCAGTAGTTCCGGGACTAGCTCCTACAATGAGCAGTTCTTC. Translated: CASSSGTSSYNEQFF.

This clone has only one observation. The genes are TRBV15 and TRBJ2-7; TRBD1 agrees at 11 bases. This CDR3 region has 15 residues. The J segment lost 6 bases and the V segment lost 0 bases, leaving 4 bases of the junction unmatched. Germline CDR1 LNHNV, CDR2 YYDKDF (reference sequence). CDR3 amino acids: CATSREVDRGREQYF. The CDR3 coding sequence is TGTGCCACCAGCAGAGAAGTGGACAGGGGGCGCGAGCAGTACTTC.

The V call is TRBV18, the J call TRBJ2-1; 9 bases line up with TRBD2. In germline, CDR1 is KGHSH, CDR2 LQKENI. The CDR3 sequence is 15 residues long. J lost 6 bases, V lost 3 bases, and 6 bases had no gene match. The CDR3, as DNA: TGTGCCAGCTCACCGGGCCTAGCGGGATTCAATGAGCAGTTCTTC. Its translation is CASSPGLAGFNEQFF.

The rearrangement joins TRBV27 to TRBJ2-1; D uncertain. Germline-derived CDR1 and CDR2 are MNHEY and SMNVEV (reference sequence). Trimming removed 0 bases from V and 9 bases from J, with 12 bases in between. The CDR3 consists of 14 residues. CDR3: CASSLSTGWREQFF. The CDR3 DNA is TGTGCCAGCAGTTTATCGACGGGTTGGCGTGAGCAGTTCTTC.

This chain joins TRBV27 and TRBJ2-7, with D possibly being TRBD1 (6 bases). The germline V gene encodes CDR1 MNHEY and CDR2 SMNVEV (reference sequence). The CDR3 covers 14 residues. Trimming pared 4 bases from V and 5 bases from J, leaving 15 bases between. The chain's CDR3 is CASSSDHRANEQYF. The CDR3 DNA is TGTGCCAGCAGTTCTGATCACAGGGCTAACGAGCAGTACTTC.

V is TRBV5-1 and J is TRBJ2-2; 9 bases match TRBD2. The CDR3 contains 16 residues. Germline values: CDR1 SGHRS, CDR2 YFSETQ. V lost 4 bases and J lost 0; bases outside the gene matches: 4. CDR3 DNA: TGCGCCAGCAGCAAATCTAGCGGGACGAACACCGGGGAGCTGTTTTTT. The encoded protein is CASSKSSGTNTGELFF.